This T cell receptor (beta chain) was documented in a study of cytomegalovirus exposure and HLA in healthy donors (dated by TCRdb to the late 2010s). Regarding the complete study: An earlier analysis of fewer than 750 of the donors reported under 300 Gb of sequence data and about 120 million unique TCR beta sequences obtained from around 180 million T cells. In a later analysis, previously published TCR beta repertoires from 500 to 750 donors were re-analyzed and high-resolution HLA genotyping was added so that TCR occurrence patterns could be studied. Every repertoire in the discovery cohort had been generated on one and the same sequencing platform. On average, around 230,000 unique TCR beta nucleotide sequences were sequenced per donor among roughly 430 genotyped donors of the cohort, with around 19% of those sequences being non-productive. Class I and class II HLA loci were covered by the typing at four-digit resolution. In the later analysis, no new phenotypic data were used to find candidate immune exposures; instead, reliance was placed on TCR beta sequences and their occurrence across donors. To decide whether each TCR beta V gene segment behaved as functional or pseudogenic, an earlier analysis of approximately 590 of the donors relied on high-throughput TCR beta sequencing. The study used immunosequencing to profile the T cell repertoires of 666 subjects and linked those repertoires to cytomegalovirus serostatus. The genetic ancestry cluster associated with self-reported Caucasian donors included roughly 84% of the 398 genotyped donors. An early release covering some 640 HLA-typed donors comprised about 300 gigabases of sequencing data and around 85 million unique TCR sequences. A later genetic analysis took genome-wide SNP genotypes for about 55% of the 666 donors and used that subset as a discovery cohort. High-throughput TCR immunosequencing, statistical association of individual TCRs with disease status, and machine learning were combined to predict cytomegalovirus infection status. Donor age, sex, ethnicity and CMV serostatus were collected together with the repertoire data. The study aimed to test whether signatures of past pathogen exposure could be identified by cataloging public T cell receptors. In addition to the first cohort of around 670 subjects, a separate validation cohort of approximately 120 different subjects was used. The number of donors typed differed by locus, with about 620-630 for A, B, C, DRB1 and DQB1, 522 for DQA1, 606 for DPA1, and around 460 for DPB1. A few DR-DQ haplotypes were handled as single units for association and clustering because linkage in the cohort was strong. The paper's findings and limits, for the study overall: Correlated functional status among segregating V segments might be attributable to linkage disequilibrium, but an unknown experimental factor could not be ruled out. In both the original and validation cohorts, the classifier was reported to diagnose cytomegalovirus status with high specificity and sensitivity. The cohort was sequenced for TCR beta chains only, and without alpha or paired-chain data the features that could be detected were limited. In a later analysis, HLA-associated TCR beta chains showed more clonal expansion and lower generation probabilities than non-associated chains that were equally common. Specific HLA alleles were associated with over 15,000 TCR beta sequences at a false discovery rate of 0.05 in a later analysis. An earlier analysis of approximately 590 of the donors showed that most TCR beta V segments appeared in productive rearrangements either about 90% or about 30% of the time, which broadly matched IMGT annotations. A further reported finding was that TCR beta sequences accurately predicted the HLA-A and HLA-B alleles for most subjects in the first cohort. According to a later analysis, most CMV-associated TCR beta chains appeared to be HLA-restricted, and the HLA associations seemed to be driven largely by CMV exposure. Because the 87-base-pair reads could not distinguish some IMGT-functional V segments, including TRBV6-2 and TRBV6-3, those segments were excluded. Because counts were too low, 15 to 20 rarely observed V segments, including chromosome 9 orphons, were excluded from the earlier analysis of 500 to 700 of the donors. A later genetic analysis associated a missense DCLRE1C variant with V-gene and J-gene trimming of TCR beta chains, and an independent cohort replicated the association. When HLA alleles, especially DR and DQ, strongly co-occurred, attributing TCR associations to individual alleles was difficult. According to the authors, the approach could potentially be generalized to other disease states and immunological phenotypes. Most TCR sequences were observed very rarely across donors, whereas some public TCRs were present in many individuals. The sequencing pipeline was judged likely to have produced a cluster of highly shared sequence variants as a technical artifact. In a later genetic analysis, fewer N-insertions in productive TCRs were reported among donors in an Asian-associated ancestry cluster than the roughly 700-donor mean. Roughly uniform sequencing depth across donors was assumed in presence/absence analyses, although this assumption may not hold. Several of the top co-occurrence clusters appeared to be linked to parvovirus B19, influenza, CMV and Epstein-Barr virus, according to a later analysis. The study gave a list of about 170 TCR beta chains associated with cytomegalovirus. Because HLA typing was missing for some donors at each locus, association tests included only the typed subset. In vitro tests confirmed that three of the cytomegalovirus-associated TCR beta chains recognize cytomegalovirus antigens. CMV serostatus was the only immune exposure information available for the cohort. In a later analysis, TCR association rates were found to vary across HLA loci, with the most associated TCRs seen for DRB1 alleles and the fewest for HLA-C alleles.

This clone has a handful of counts. The clone's antigen remains unknown. No much larger clone exists at a distance of one base, and base qualities are not known. CDR1 and CDR2 (MDHEN, SYDVKM) derive from the germline V gene. V is pared back by 3 bases and J by 7 bases, with 13 bases lying between the germline termini. The CDR3 numbers 14 residues from cysteine through phenylalanine. CDR3 DNA only is kept here, 42 bases in frame from base 1. The library was generated by the immunoSEQ multiplex PCR assay. For the multiplex PCR, a mixture combining 60 forward primers for TCR Vbeta segments and 13 reverse primers for TCR Jbeta segments was used. A multiplex PCR assay on genomic DNA amplified the CDR3 region of rearranged TCR beta genes. The Illumina HiSeq System was used to sequence the amplified TCR beta libraries as 87-base-pair reads. In the original analysis: A later analysis tallied around 82 million unique TCR beta chains across the 666 repertoires, and some 10 million of those chains were shared by two or more donors. Raw reads were error-corrected and collapsed into unique sequences with a nearest-neighbor algorithm that merged closely related sequences to remove PCR and sequencing errors. Alignment of CDR3 sequences to IMGT reference sequences was used to assign V, D and J gene segments. For a sequence to be retained, a match of at least six nucleotides to both a V gene segment and a J gene segment was required. A rearrangement counted as productive if the CDR3 had no stop codons and remained in frame with V and J, and every other rearrangement counted as non-productive. Following IMGT convention, CDR3 was defined as the stretch from the second conserved V-encoded cysteine to the conserved J-encoded phenylalanine. In an earlier analysis of 587 of the donors, sequences lacking an unambiguous match to a single V gene segment were excluded. In an earlier analysis of several hundred of the donors, V segments were called functional above 56.7% productive rearrangements and were called segregating when the between-donor standard deviation exceeded 5%. A statistical classification framework was built for diagnosing cytomegalovirus status from the catalog of TCR beta chain sequences. In a later analysis, V and J genes were assigned by comparing TCR nucleotide sequences against IMGT/GENE-DB human TR gene sequences. A later analysis assigned CDR3 sequences and most-parsimonious VDJ recombination scenarios with the TCRdist pipeline. A later analysis defined each TCR beta chain by its CDR3 amino acid sequence plus V-gene family, and excluded reads lacking a unique V-gene family. In a later analysis, nearly 600 highly shared, low-generation-probability nucleotide sequences were removed to address suspected cross-contamination and a sequencing artifact. In a later analysis, a clonal expansion index was calculated for each public chain from normalized within-repertoire ranks of inferred template counts. In a later analysis, generation probabilities were computed using a VDJ recombination model fitted to out-of-frame rearrangements, and the results were checked against IGoR. In a later analysis, TCR-TCR, TCR-HLA and TCR-CMV co-occurrence was scored with hypergeometric tests, and a repertoire-size bias correction was applied to TCR pairs. In a later analysis, false discovery rates were estimated by permuting HLA or CMV assignments 20 times. In a later analysis, co-occurring TCRs were grouped with DBSCAN, and TCRdist sequence similarity was added when clustering was performed within HLA-allele-positive subsets. For co-occurrence clustering, repertoires with fewer than 30,000 or more than 120,000 public chains were excluded, along with roughly 5 repertoires with anomalous nucleotide sharing. TCRdb took this table from immuneACCESS and kept in-frame rearrangements with V and J called. Such tables lack part of the clones; where checked against another copy, unresolved V genes explain under half of the gap, and the rest is unexplained. V and J calls and clone size follow that table, whereas D and trimming were derived from the DNA. This sample lists about 140,000 clones; around two thirds were detected once. The top ten clones comprise about 10% of the sample.

In total, roughly 670 healthy bone marrow donors made up the cohort. All cohort members were sampled while nominally healthy, although unrecorded immune exposures were likely present. The donor was CMV seropositive and belonged to the group of about 290 seropositive cohort members. A peripheral blood sample was collected from each donor, and TCR beta sequencing was performed on peripheral blood mononuclear cells. Genomic DNA was extracted from the blood cell samples with the Qiagen DNeasy Blood Extraction Kit. The chain is made from TRBV28 and TRBJ2-1; the D gene is possibly TRBD2, with 6 bases matching. The source is a young man in good health and CMV-seropositive. Sequenced input: PBMCs. The encoded CDR3 is CASSFSGARNEQFF. The nucleotides read TGTGCCAGCAGTTTCTCGGGAGCGAGGAATGAGCAGTTCTTC.